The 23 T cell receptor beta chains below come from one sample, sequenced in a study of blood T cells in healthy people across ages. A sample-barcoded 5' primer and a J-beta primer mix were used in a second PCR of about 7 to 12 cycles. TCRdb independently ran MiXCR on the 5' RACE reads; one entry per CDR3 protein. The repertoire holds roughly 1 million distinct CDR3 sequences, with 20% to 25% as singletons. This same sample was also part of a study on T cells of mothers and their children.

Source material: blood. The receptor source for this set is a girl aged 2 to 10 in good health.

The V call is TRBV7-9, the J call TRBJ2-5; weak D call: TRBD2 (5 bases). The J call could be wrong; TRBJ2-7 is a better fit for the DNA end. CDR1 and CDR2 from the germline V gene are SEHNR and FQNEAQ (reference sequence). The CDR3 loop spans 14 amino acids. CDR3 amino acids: CASSSDYYSYEQYF. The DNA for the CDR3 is TGTGCCAGCAGCTCAGACTACTACTCCTACGAGCAGTACTTC.

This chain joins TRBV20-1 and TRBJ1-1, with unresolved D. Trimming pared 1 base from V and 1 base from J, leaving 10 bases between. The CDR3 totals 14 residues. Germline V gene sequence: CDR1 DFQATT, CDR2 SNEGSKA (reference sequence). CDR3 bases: TGCAGTGCTAGAGTGTCCAGTCAGAACACTGAAGCTTTCTTT. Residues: CSARVSSQNTEAFF.

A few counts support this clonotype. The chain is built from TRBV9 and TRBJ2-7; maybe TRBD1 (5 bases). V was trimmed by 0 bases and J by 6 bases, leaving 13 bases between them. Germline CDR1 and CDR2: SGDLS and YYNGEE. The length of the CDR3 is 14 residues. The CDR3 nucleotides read TGTGCCAGCAGCGTAGGCAGGGTCGACGCCGAGCAGTACTTC. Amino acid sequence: CASSVGRVDAEQYF.

The CDR3 here is CSVLTSVNQPQHF. CDR3 nucleotide sequence: TGCAGCGTTCTCACGAGTGTTAATCAGCCCCAGCATTTT. The rearrangement joins TRBV29-1 to TRBJ1-5; D is unresolved. The CDR3 has 13 residues. Germline CDR1 and CDR2: SQVTM and ANQGSEA. The V end lost 5 bases, the J end lost 4 bases, and 12 bases lay between the germline ends.

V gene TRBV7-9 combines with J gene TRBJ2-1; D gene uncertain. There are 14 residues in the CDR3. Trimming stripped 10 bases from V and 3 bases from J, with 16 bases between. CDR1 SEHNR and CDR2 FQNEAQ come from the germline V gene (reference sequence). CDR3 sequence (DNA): TGTGCCACCAAATTCCAGGACGACTACAATGAGCAGTTCTTC. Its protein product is CATKFQDDYNEQFF.

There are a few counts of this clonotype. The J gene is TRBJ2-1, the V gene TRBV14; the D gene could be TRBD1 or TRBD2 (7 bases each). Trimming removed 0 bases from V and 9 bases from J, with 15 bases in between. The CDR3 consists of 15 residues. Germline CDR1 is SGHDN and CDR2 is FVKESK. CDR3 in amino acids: CASSQEKTGRVEQFF. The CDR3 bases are TGTGCCAGCAGCCAAGAAAAGACAGGGAGGGTTGAGCAGTTCTTC.

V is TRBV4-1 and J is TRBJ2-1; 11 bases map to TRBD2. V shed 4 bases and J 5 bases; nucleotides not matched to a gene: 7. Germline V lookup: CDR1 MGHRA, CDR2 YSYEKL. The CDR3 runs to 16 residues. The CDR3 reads CASSPGLAVLNNEQFF. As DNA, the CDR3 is TGCGCCAGCAGCCCGGGACTAGCGGTCTTGAACAATGAGCAGTTCTTC.

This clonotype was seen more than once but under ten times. CDR3: CASSQDGPPSGNSYEQYF. For the CDR3, the DNA is TGCGCCAGCAGCCAAGATGGTCCCCCTAGCGGGAACTCCTACGAGCAGTACTTC. The rearrangement uses TRBV4-1 and TRBJ2-7; 9 bases align to TRBD2. V gave up 0 bases and J gave up 0 bases; unmatched junction bases: 9. The CDR3 is 18 residues long. Germline loops: CDR1 MGHRA, CDR2 YSYEKL.

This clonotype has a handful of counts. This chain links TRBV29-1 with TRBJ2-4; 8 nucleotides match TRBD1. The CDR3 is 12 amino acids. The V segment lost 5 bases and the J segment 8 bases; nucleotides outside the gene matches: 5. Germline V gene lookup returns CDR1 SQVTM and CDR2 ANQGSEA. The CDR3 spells CSVRTGTDIQYF. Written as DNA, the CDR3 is TGCAGCGTTCGGACAGGGACTGACATTCAGTACTTC.

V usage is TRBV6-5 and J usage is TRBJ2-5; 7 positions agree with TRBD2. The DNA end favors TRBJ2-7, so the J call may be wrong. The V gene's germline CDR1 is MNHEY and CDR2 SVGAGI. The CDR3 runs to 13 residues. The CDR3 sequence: CASSQLGGYEQYF. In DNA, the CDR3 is TGTGCCAGCAGTCAACTGGGGGGGTACGAGCAGTACTTC.

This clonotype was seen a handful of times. The CDR3 loop reads CASSFFGTAYEQYF. The CDR3 DNA sequence: TGCGCCAGCAGCTTCTTCGGGACCGCGTACGAGCAGTACTTC. The V call is TRBV5-1, the J call TRBJ2-7; D may correspond to TRBD1 or TRBD2 (5 bases each). The CDR3 extends over 14 amino acids. CDR1 is SGHRS, CDR2 YFSETQ, per germline. V lost 2 bases to trimming and J lost 4 bases, with 13 bases between them. The variable domain in full, with the rest retrieved from reference TRBV5-1 and TRBJ2-7, is KAGVTQTPRYLIKTRGQQVTLSCSPISGHRSVSWYQQTPGQGLQFLFEYFSETQRNKGNFPGRFSGRQFSNSRSEMNVSTLELGDSALYLCASSFFGTAYEQYFGPGTRLTVT.

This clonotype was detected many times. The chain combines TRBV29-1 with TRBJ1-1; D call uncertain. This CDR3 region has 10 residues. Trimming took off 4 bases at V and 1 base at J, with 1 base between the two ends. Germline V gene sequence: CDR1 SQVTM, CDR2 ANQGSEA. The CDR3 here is CSVGNTEAFF. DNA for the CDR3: TGCAGCGTTGGGAACACTGAAGCTTTCTTT.

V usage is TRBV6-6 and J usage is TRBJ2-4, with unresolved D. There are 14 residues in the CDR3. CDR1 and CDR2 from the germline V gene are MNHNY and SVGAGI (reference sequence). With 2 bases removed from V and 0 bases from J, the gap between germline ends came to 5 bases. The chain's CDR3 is CASSYDAAKNIQYF. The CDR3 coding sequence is TGTGCCAGCAGTTACGATGCAGCCAAAAACATTCAGTACTTC.

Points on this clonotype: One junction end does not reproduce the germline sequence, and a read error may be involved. The CDR3 loop reads CASSEVDRANYDYTF. In nucleotides, the CDR3 is TGTGCCAGCAGTGAAGTAGACAGAGCTAACTATGACTACACCTTC. The chain has TRBV2 and TRBJ1-2, with a weak D call TRBD1 (5 bases). The CDR3 sequence is 15 residues long. Germline lookup yields CDR1 SNHLY and CDR2 FYNNEI.

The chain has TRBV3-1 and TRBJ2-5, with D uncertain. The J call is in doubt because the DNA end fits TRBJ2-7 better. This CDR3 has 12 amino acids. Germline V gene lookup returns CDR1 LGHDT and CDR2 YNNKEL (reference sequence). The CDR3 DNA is TGTGCCAGCAGCCAACAGGCCTACGAGCAGTACTTC. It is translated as CASSQQAYEQYF.

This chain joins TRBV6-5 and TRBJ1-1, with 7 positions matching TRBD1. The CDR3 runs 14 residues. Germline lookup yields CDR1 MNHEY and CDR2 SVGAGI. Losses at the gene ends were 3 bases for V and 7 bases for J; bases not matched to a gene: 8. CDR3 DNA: TGTGCCAGCAGTTATTACAGGGGTTTGGATGAAGCTTTCTTT. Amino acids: CASSYYRGLDEAFF.

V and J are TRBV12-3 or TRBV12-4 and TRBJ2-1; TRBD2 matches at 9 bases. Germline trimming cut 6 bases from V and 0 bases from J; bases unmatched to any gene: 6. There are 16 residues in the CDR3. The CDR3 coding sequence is TGTGCCAGCAGAGATAGCGGGAGAGACTCCTACAATGAGCAGTTCTTC. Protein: CASRDSGRDSYNEQFF.

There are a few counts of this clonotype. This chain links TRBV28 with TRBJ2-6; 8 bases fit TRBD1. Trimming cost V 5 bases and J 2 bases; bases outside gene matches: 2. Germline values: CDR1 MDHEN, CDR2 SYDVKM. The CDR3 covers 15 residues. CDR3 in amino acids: CASSNRGAGANVLTF. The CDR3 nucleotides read TGTGCCAGCAGTAACAGGGGGGCTGGGGCCAACGTCCTGACTTTC.

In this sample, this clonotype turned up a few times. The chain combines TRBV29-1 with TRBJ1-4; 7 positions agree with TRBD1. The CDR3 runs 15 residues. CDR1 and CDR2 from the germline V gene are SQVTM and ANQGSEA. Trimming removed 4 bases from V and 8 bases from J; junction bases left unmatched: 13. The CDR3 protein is CSVVDARQGNEKLFF. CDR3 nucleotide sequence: TGCAGCGTTGTAGATGCGAGACAGGGAAACGAAAAACTGTTTTTT.

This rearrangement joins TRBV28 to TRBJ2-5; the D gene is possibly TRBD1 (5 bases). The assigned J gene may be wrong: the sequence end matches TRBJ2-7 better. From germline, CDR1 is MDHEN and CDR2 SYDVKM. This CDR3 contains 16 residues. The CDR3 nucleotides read TGTGCCAGCAGTCTTCCCTCCTTTGACAGCTCCTACGAGCAGTACTTC. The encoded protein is CASSLPSFDSSYEQYF.

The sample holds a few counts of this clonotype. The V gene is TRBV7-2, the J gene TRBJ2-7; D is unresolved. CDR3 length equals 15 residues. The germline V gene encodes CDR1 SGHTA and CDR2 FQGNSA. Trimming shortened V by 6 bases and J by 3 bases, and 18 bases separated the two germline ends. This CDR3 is CASSPQTGSGYEQYF. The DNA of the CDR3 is TGTGCCAGCAGTCCTCAGACTGGCTCTGGCTACGAGCAGTACTTC.

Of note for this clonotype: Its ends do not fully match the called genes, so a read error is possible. The CDR3 coding sequence is TGCGCCAGCAGTCAAGCGGGAGTTGGGGCAGATACGCAGTATTTT. Its translation is CASSQAGVGADTQYF. This rearrangement joins TRBV4-1 to TRBJ2-3, with 8 nucleotides matching TRBD2. CDR3 length: 15 amino acids. CDR1 and CDR2 from the germline V gene are MGHRA and YSYEKL.

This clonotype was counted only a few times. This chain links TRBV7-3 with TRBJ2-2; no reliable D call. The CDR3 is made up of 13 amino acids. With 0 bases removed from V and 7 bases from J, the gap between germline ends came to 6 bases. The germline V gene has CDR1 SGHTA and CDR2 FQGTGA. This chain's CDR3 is CASSLTLGGELFF. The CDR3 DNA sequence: TGTGCCAGCAGCTTAACATTGGGCGGGGAGCTGTTTTTT. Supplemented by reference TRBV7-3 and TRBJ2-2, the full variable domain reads GAGVSQTPSNKVTEKGKYVELRCDPISGHTALYWYRQSLGQGPEFLIYFQGTGAADDSGLPNDRFFAVRPEGSVSTLKIQRTERGDSAVYLCASSLTLGGELFFGEGSRLTVL.